These 25 T cell receptor beta chains came from one sample sequenced in a study of CD8+CD57+ T cells in acquired aplastic anemia. The template used for profiling TCR beta VDJ and CDR3 was genomic DNA. TCRdb reanalysed the reads using MiXCR and keeps one entry per CDR3 protein. The data show tens of thousands of distinct CDR3 sequences, with about 45% seen just once and about 68% held by the top ten. The source material was sorted CD4+, CD8+, or CD8+CD57+ T cells (not recorded which) from PBMCs. The receptor source for this set is a human donor in good health, serving as a control.

The chain uses TRBV5-4 and TRBJ1-1; 7 bases map to TRBD1. CDR3 length: 15 residues. Germline V gene lookup returns CDR1 SGHNT and CDR2 YYREEE (reference sequence). With V trimmed by 3 bases and J by 5 bases, 10 bases remained unmatched. DNA for the CDR3: TGTGCCAGCAGCTCCAACAGGGGAATGGGTACTGAAGCTTTCTTT. Translated, it gives CASSSNRGMGTEAFF. The entire variable domain, with the rest obtained from reference TRBV5-4 and TRBJ1-1, is as follows: ETGVTQSPTHLIKTRGQQVTLRCSSQSGHNTVSWYQQALGQGPQFIFQYYREEENGRGNFPPRFSGLQFPNYSSELNVNALELDDSALYLCASSSNRGMGTEAFFGQGTRLTVV.

This clonotype was counted a single time. This may be a read error: a much more frequent sequence differs by one nucleotide. V is TRBV10-3 and J is TRBJ1-2; D remains ambiguous. Trimming removed 5 bases from V and 0 bases from J, with 13 bases in between. Germline CDR1 is ENHRY and CDR2 is SYGVKD. The CDR3 runs to 15 residues. This CDR3 reads CAISYSNRANYGYTF. CDR3 bases: TGTGCCATCAGTTACTCGAACAGAGCTAACTATGGCTACACCTTC.

This chain uses TRBV10-3 with TRBJ2-7; D perhaps matches TRBD2 (6 bases). Looked up from germline, CDR1 is ENHRY and CDR2 is SYGVKD. Between the trimmed V and J ends, which lost 6 bases and 5 bases, there was a span of 17 bases. The CDR3 has 14 residues. In DNA form, the CDR3 reads TGTGCCATCAGCGAACCCGGGGGAGACAACGAGCAGTACTTC. This gives the protein CAISEPGGDNEQYF.

This chain uses TRBV9 with TRBJ1-1, with 7 bases identical to TRBD1. CDR3 size: 15 residues. The germline V gene encodes CDR1 SGDLS and CDR2 YYNGEE. V lost 0 bases and J lost 1; bases outside the gene matches: 3. CDR3 in amino acids: CASSVARTGNTEAFF. In nucleotides, the CDR3 is TGTGCCAGCAGCGTAGCTCGGACAGGGAACACTGAAGCTTTCTTT.

As for this clonotype: This CDR3 fails to terminate in the conserved phenylalanine or tryptophan, so it likely reflects a read error. The chain recombines TRBV9 with TRBJ1-1; D uncertain. In germline, CDR1 is SGDLS, CDR2 YYNGEE. The CDR3 runs to 14 residues. The DNA for the CDR3 is TGTGCCGGCAGCCCCGCTCAGGTGGACACTGAAGCTTTCCTT. Protein: CAGSPAQVDTEAFL.

The genes are TRBV20-1 and TRBJ2-7; 8 bases match TRBD1. V lost 8 bases to trimming and J lost 3 bases; unmatched junction nucleotides: 15. Germline lookup yields CDR1 DFQATT and CDR2 SNEGSKA (reference sequence). The CDR3 totals 15 residues. The CDR3 sequence: CSYVPRGPIGYEQYF. CDR3 nucleotide sequence: TGCAGTTACGTCCCCAGGGGGCCAATCGGCTACGAGCAGTACTTC.

Remarks on this clonotype: The junction departs from germline at one end; a sequencing error may be responsible. This sequence joins TRBV6-1 and TRBJ1-6; D perhaps matches TRBD1 (5 bases). Germline V gene lookup returns CDR1 MNHNS and CDR2 SASEGT. The CDR3 has 13 residues. DNA of the CDR3: TGTGCCAGCAGTGAAGATTGGGGCTCACCCCTCCACTTC. Translating gives CASSEDWGSPLHF.

The sample holds many counts of this clonotype. The chain has TRBV29-1 and TRBJ2-7; D may be TRBD1 or TRBD2 (5 bases each). CDR1 is SQVTM and CDR2 is ANQGSEA in the germline V gene. CDR3 length equals 13 residues. V was pared by 6 bases and J by 1 base, with 13 bases between. As DNA, the CDR3 is TGCAGCGTACGGGACCCAGGTTCCTACGAGCAGTACTTC. Amino acids: CSVRDPGSYEQYF.

V and J are TRBV5-1 and TRBJ2-3; perhaps D is TRBD1 or TRBD2 (5 bases each). Germline loops: CDR1 SGHRS, CDR2 YFSETQ. Trimming removed 0 bases at V and 2 bases at J, with 10 bases between. This CDR3 is 15 amino acids long. CDR3 DNA: TGCGCCAGCAGCTTGGTCGGGGCCGACACAGATACGCAGTATTTT. Translated, it gives CASSLVGADTDTQYF.

This clonotype was observed many times. V gene TRBV12-3 or TRBV12-4 combines with J gene TRBJ1-1; D not certain. Trimming shortened V by 3 bases and J by 0 bases, and 14 bases separated the two germline ends. The CDR3 loop spans 16 amino acids. The CDR3 DNA reads TGTGCCAGCAGTTTTGAGGCAGGACCCATGAACACTGAAGCTTTCTTT. It codes for CASSFEAGPMNTEAFF.

This chain uses TRBV25-1 with TRBJ2-4; TRBD2 matches 12 bases. The CDR3 has 19 residues. Germline CDR1 and CDR2: MGHDK and SYGVNS. The trim removed 6 bases at V and 6 bases at J, leaving 18 bases unmatched. Written as DNA, the CDR3 is TGTGCCAGCAGCTTAGGAGGGTCTAGCGGGGGGGGGTCGAGAAACATTCAGTACTTC. This translates into CASSLGGSSGGGSRNIQYF.

The rearrangement uses TRBV2 and TRBJ2-5; no clear D. Between the trimmed V and J ends, which lost 3 bases and 5 bases, there was a span of 10 bases. This CDR3 is built from 13 residues. Germline assignment: CDR1 SNHLY and CDR2 FYNNEI. CDR3 amino acids: CASSDLSWETQYF. For the CDR3, the DNA is TGTGCCAGCAGTGATCTCAGTTGGGAGACCCAGTACTTC.

The chain is built from TRBV19 and TRBJ2-2; possibly TRBD1 for D (5 bases). V was clipped by 6 bases and J by 0 bases, with 26 bases between them. The CDR3 covers 20 residues. Germline CDR1 and CDR2: LNHDA and SQIVND (reference sequence). CDR3 DNA sequence: TGTGCCAGTAGCCCATACCAGGGTCCCCAGGGCTGTGCGAACACCGGGGAGCTGTTTTTT. This codes for CASSPYQGPQGCANTGELFF. Based on the CDR3 plus reference TRBV19 and TRBJ2-2, the full variable domain is DGGITQSPKYLFRKEGQNVTLSCEQNLNHDAMYWYRQDPGQGLRLIYYSQIVNDFQKGDIAEGYSVSREKKESFPLTVTSAQKNPTAFYLCASSPYQGPQGCANTGELFFGEGSRLTVL.

This clonotype was recorded a few times. The chain employs TRBV12-3 or TRBV12-4 and TRBJ1-4, with no clear D. The CDR3 is 16 amino acids. Trimming shortened V by 3 bases and J by 0 bases, and 11 bases separated the two germline ends. CDR3: CASSFPNSATNEKLFF. CDR3 DNA sequence: TGTGCCAGCAGTTTTCCTAACAGCGCAACTAATGAAAAACTGTTTTTT.

The genes are TRBV2 and TRBJ1-1; D is undetermined. Looked up from germline, CDR1 is SNHLY and CDR2 is FYNNEI. Trimming shortened V by 5 bases and J by 0 bases, and 7 bases separated the two germline ends. This CDR3 comprises 13 residues. The CDR3 loop reads CASSQTVNTEAFF. The DNA for the CDR3 is TGTGCCAGCAGTCAGACCGTGAACACTGAAGCTTTCTTT.

This clonotype was recorded at least ten times. The chain joins TRBV10-1 to TRBJ2-1; 7 bases map to TRBD2. The V segment lost 3 bases and the J segment 7 bases; nucleotides outside the gene matches: 6. Germline V CDR1 and CDR2: WNHNN, SYGVQD (reference sequence). The CDR3 has 14 amino acids. The CDR3: CASSEGGSGNEQFF. CDR3 nucleotides: TGCGCCAGCAGTGAAGGCGGGAGCGGGAATGAGCAGTTCTTC.

The table lists this clonotype with a few counts. The V gene is TRBV27, the J gene TRBJ1-2, with 7 bases that match TRBD1. This CDR3 has 13 amino acids. Germline V gives CDR1 MNHEY, CDR2 SMNVEV (reference sequence). Trimming at V came to 4 bases and at J to 4 bases, leaving 3 bases not matched to a gene. The CDR3 region has the DNA TGTGCCAGCAGTTCTGGACAGGCCTATGGCTACACCTTC. Its protein is CASSSGQAYGYTF.

V gene TRBV5-1 combines with J gene TRBJ2-5, with 7 bases fitting TRBD2. The CDR3 runs to 15 residues. Germline V gene sequence: CDR1 SGHRS, CDR2 YFSETQ. V shed 2 bases, J shed 2 bases, and the junction held 6 bases outside the gene matches. CDR3 DNA sequence: TGCGCCAGCAGCTTAGGCCCAGCGGGGCAAGAGACCCAGTACTTC. Translated, it gives CASSLGPAGQETQYF.

The chain couples TRBV19 to TRBJ1-2; D is perhaps TRBD1 (5 bases). This CDR3 contains 12 residues. Germline assignment: CDR1 LNHDA and CDR2 SQIVND (reference sequence). Trimming pared 7 bases from V and 5 bases from J, leaving 11 bases between. The CDR3 DNA reads TGTGCCAGTATGGGGGTTGGTTATGGCTACACCTTC. This sequence encodes CASMGVGYGYTF.

The V call is TRBV4-2, the J call TRBJ2-3; tentatively, D is TRBD2 (6 bases). The germline gives CDR1 LGHNA, CDR2 YNFKEQ. CDR3 length: 18 amino acids. Trimming removed 5 bases from V and 0 bases from J, with 21 bases in between. CDR3 DNA sequence: TGTGCCAGCAGCGCCCGAGGAAAACTAGCAGAGAGCACAGATACGCAGTATTTT. It translates to CASSARGKLAESTDTQYF.

As concerns this clonotype: Since a much larger clone is just one base distant, this may be a read error. The J gene is TRBJ2-2, the V gene TRBV11-1; 11 bases are a match to TRBD2. Germline loops: CDR1 SGHAT, CDR2 FQDESV (reference sequence). There are 16 residues in the CDR3. V lost 5 bases and J lost 7; bases outside the gene matches: 9. The CDR3 DNA is TGTGCCAGCAGCACCCTTAGCGGGGGGGCGTTCGGGGAGCTGTTTTTT. Translated, it gives CASSTLSGGAFGELFF.

The chain has TRBV5-4 and TRBJ2-2, with D perhaps TRBD2 (5 bases). V was clipped by 4 bases and J by 2 bases, with 9 bases between them. CDR1 and CDR2 from the germline V gene are SGHNT and YYREEE (reference sequence). The CDR3 is 14 amino acids. In DNA, the CDR3 is TGTGCCAGCAGCACCGGGGAAAACACCGGGGAGCTGTTTTTT. This gives the protein CASSTGENTGELFF.

As concerns this clonotype: In this CDR3 the conserved last residue, phenylalanine or tryptophan, is missing, so a read error is likely. V is TRBV6-1 and J is TRBJ1-1; unclear D gene. This CDR3 has 13 residues. Germline CDR1 and CDR2: MNHNS and SASEGT. V was clipped by 11 bases and J by 11 bases, with 24 bases between them. The CDR3 sequence: CAARPERVVYAFS. The CDR3 DNA reads TGTGCCGCCCGGCCAGAAAGGGTCGTTTACGCTTTCTCT.

The rearrangement links TRBV9 to TRBJ2-2, with 10 bases fitting TRBD2. There are 16 residues in the CDR3. Germline lookup yields CDR1 SGDLS and CDR2 YYNGEE. V shed 6 bases and J 1 base; nucleotides not matched to a gene: 6. The CDR3 DNA sequence: TGTGCCAGCACCCCGATAGCGGGGGGGAACACCGGGGAGCTGTTTTTT. Protein: CASTPIAGGNTGELFF.

The genes are TRBV10-3 and TRBJ1-1; 10 nucleotides line up with TRBD1. CDR3 length equals 19 residues. CDR1 is ENHRY and CDR2 is SYGVKD in the germline V gene. J was trimmed by 7 bases and V by 0 bases; bases with no gene match: 17. The CDR3 nucleotides read TGTGCCATCAGTGAGTCGACAAAGACCGGGGACAGGGGCTTTCTTGAAGCTTTCTTT. It codes for CAISESTKTGDRGFLEAFF.